The entry below gives a single TCR beta chain sequence along with its context. The data originate from a study of T-cell memory formation after mild COVID-19. Germline CDR1 is SGDLS and CDR2 is YYNGEE. The CDR3 runs to 14 residues. With V trimmed by 4 bases and J by 6 bases, 3 bases remained unmatched. TCRdb recomputed calls from the 5' RACE reads with MiXCR, one row per CDR3 protein. The sample gives about 560,000 distinct CDR3 sequences, about 20% of which show up once; approximately 8.4% is in the top ten. Sequencing was performed on PBMCs or a T cell subset sorted from them (not recorded which). The rearrangement links TRBV9 to TRBJ2-4, with 11 bases matching TRBD1. The TCR comes from an adult woman who had mild COVID-19 (a few samples of this study predate the infection). Cell type and time point are not known. The CDR3 DNA reads as TGTGCCAGCAGCAAGGACAGGGGGCGAAACATTCAGTACTTC. It specifies CASSKDRGRNIQYF.